The 21 T cell receptor beta chains presented below share a single source sample, sequenced in a study of regulatory T cells in long-lasting Graves disease. Building the TCR beta libraries relied on iRepertoire HTBI primers, and CDR3 regions underwent Arm-PCR. TCRdb re-analysed the multiplex PCR reads in MiXCR, keeping a single row per CDR3 protein. The table includes about 360,000 distinct CDR3 sequences, roughly 16% detected once. Time point: newly diagnosed GD, antithyroid drugs for less than 3 months. PBMC RNA served as the TCR library source. A further study also used this sample, focusing on T cells in Graves' hyperthyroidism and ophthalmopathy.

Source: peripheral blood mononuclear cells (PBMCs), taken at new diagnosis, from a patient treated with antithyroid drugs. The receptors were gathered from a young woman with Graves disease.

This clonotype was detected many times. As DNA, the CDR3 is TGTGCCAGCGGAATAGCGGGAGGGAGACCCGATACGCAGTATTTT. It encodes CASGIAGGRPDTQYF. The rearrangement uses TRBV27 and TRBJ2-3; the match to TRBD2 covers 11 bases. With V trimmed by 8 bases and J by 6 bases, 10 bases remained unmatched. There are 15 residues in the CDR3. Germline values: CDR1 MNHEY, CDR2 SMNVEV (reference sequence).

This clonotype was counted a few times. A read error is possible here, since a much larger clone lies one base away. Since no conserved phenylalanine or tryptophan closes the CDR3, a read error is the likely cause. The chain carries TRBV7-2 and TRBJ2-1, with a possible D match to TRBD2 (5 bases). The V end was cut by 0 bases, the J end by 5 bases, with 5 bases between. The CDR3 length is 13 residues. Germline V lookup: CDR1 SGHTA, CDR2 FQGNSA. The CDR3 bases are TGTGCCAGCAGCTTAGCGCGGGACAATGAGCAGTTCCTC. Its translation: CASSLARDNEQFL.

At least ten counts were recorded for this clonotype. The chain carries TRBV20-1 and TRBJ2-5, with a tentative D call TRBD2 (6 bases). Trimming pared 3 bases from V and 4 bases from J, leaving 21 bases between. The CDR3 has 16 amino acids. From germline, CDR1 is DFQATT and CDR2 SNEGSKA (reference sequence). CDR3: CSASHPIAELRETQYF. The CDR3 bases are TGCAGTGCTAGCCACCCTATAGCGGAGCTCCGAGAGACCCAGTACTTC.

This clonotype was recorded at least ten times. In DNA form, the CDR3 reads TGTGCCAGCAGCCCACCCATTTGGTATTCGCCGGCCTCCTACAATGAGCAGTTCTTC. Protein: CASSPPIWYSPASYNEQFF. This chain connects TRBV7-2 to TRBJ2-1; D is unclear. Germline lookup yields CDR1 SGHTA and CDR2 FQGNSA. The CDR3 has 19 residues. V was clipped by 5 bases and J by 0 bases, with 23 bases between them. Based on the CDR3 plus reference TRBV7-2 and TRBJ2-1, the full variable domain is GAGVSQSPSNKVTEKGKDVELRCDPISGHTALYWYRQSLGQGLEFLIYFQGNSAPDKSGLPSDRFSAERTGGSVSTLTIQRTQQEDSAVYLCASSPPIWYSPASYNEQFFGPGTRLTVL.

With regard to this clonotype: A far larger clone differs by one base, so this is likely a read error. The chain has TRBV11-2 and TRBJ2-1; maybe TRBD2 (6 bases). The CDR3 extends over 15 amino acids. Germline V lookup: CDR1 SGHAT, CDR2 FQNNGV. V shed 4 bases and J shed 10 bases, with 20 bases lying between them. CDR3 sequence: CASSWRVAGSYEQFF. The CDR3 DNA follows: TGTGCCAGCAGCTGGAGGGTCGCCGGATCCTACGAGCAGTTCTTC. The full variable domain, rest sourced from reference TRBV11-2 and TRBJ2-1, is EAGVAQSPRYKIIEKRQSVAFWCNPISGHATLYWYQQILGQGPKLLIQFQNNGVVDDSQLPKDRFSAERLKGVDSTLKIQPAKLEDSAVYLCASSWRVAGSYEQFFGPGTRLTVL.

This chain links TRBV6-1 with TRBJ1-4; no firm D call. This CDR3 contains 15 residues. Germline CDR1 and CDR2: MNHNS and SASEGT. Trimming cost V 8 bases and J 0 bases, with 13 bases left between them. The CDR3 reads CASSVKQTTNEKLFF. The CDR3 DNA is TGTGCCAGCTCAGTGAAACAAACAACTAATGAAAAACTGTTTTTT.

The genes are TRBV5-1 and TRBJ2-6, with 8 bases aligning to TRBD1. Germline assignment: CDR1 SGHRS and CDR2 YFSETQ. This CDR3 has 17 residues. The junction had 7 bases not matched to a gene; V was cut back by 4 bases and J by 1 base. The CDR3 protein is CASSPQGGLSGANVLTF. The CDR3 nucleotides are TGCGCCAGCAGCCCACAGGGGGGCCTTTCTGGGGCCAACGTCCTGACTTTC.

This clonotype showed up just once. At one boundary the junction diverges from the germline segment, which might be a read error. This chain links TRBV4-1 with TRBJ1-6; D remains ambiguous. The CDR3 is 16 residues long. The V gene's germline CDR1 is MGHRA and CDR2 YSYEKL. CDR3 in DNA: TGTGCCAGCAGCCAAGAATCGGGGTGGAAGGATTCACGCCTCCACTTT. Residues: CASSQESGWKDSRLHF.

Many counts were recorded for this clonotype. At one boundary the junction diverges from the germline segment, which might be a read error. V gene TRBV9 combines with J gene TRBJ2-7; the match to TRBD2 covers 11 bases. The germline V gene encodes CDR1 SGDLS and CDR2 YYNGEE. The CDR3 loop spans 14 amino acids. CDR3 sequence (DNA): TGTGCCAGCAGCTTATCCGGGACTAGCGGAACTCAGGTTTTC. Translation gives CASSLSGTSGTQVF.

This clonotype was picked up a small number of times. The chain uses TRBV29-1 and TRBJ2-1, with TRBD1 matching over 7 bases. Germline trimming cut 6 bases from V and 8 bases from J; bases unmatched to any gene: 16. This CDR3 spans 15 amino acids. CDR1 and CDR2 (germline): SQVTM, ANQGSEA. In DNA, the CDR3 is TGCAGCGTGAGAGGGGGCGTCTTCGTTTTGGATGAGCAGTTCTTC. Translation: CSVRGGVFVLDEQFF.

This clonotype was recorded many times. This chain uses TRBV7-3 with TRBJ1-1; D might be TRBD1 (5 bases). Germline lookup yields CDR1 SGHTA and CDR2 FQGTGA. CDR3 length: 14 residues. V was trimmed by 3 bases and J by 5 bases, leaving 13 bases between them. CDR3 loop: CASSFSRGETEAFF. CDR3 DNA: TGTGCCAGCAGCTTTTCGCGGGGGGAAACTGAAGCTTTCTTT. The complete variable domain, with remaining parts taken from reference TRBV7-3 and TRBJ1-1, reads GAGVSQTPSNKVTEKGKYVELRCDPISGHTALYWYRQSLGQGPEFLIYFQGTGAADDSGLPNDRFFAVRPEGSVSTLKIQRTERGDSAVYLCASSFSRGETEAFFGQGTRLTVV.

Many counts were recorded for this clonotype. The chain couples TRBV24-1 to TRBJ2-1; unclear D gene. The ends were cut back, 2 bases at V and 4 bases at J, with 5 bases in the middle. This CDR3 is 13 amino acids long. Germline CDR1 reads KGHDR; CDR2 reads SFDVKD. The CDR3 DNA reads TGTGCCACCAGTGATTCAGCTTACAATGAGCAGTTCTTC. As protein: CATSDSAYNEQFF.

This clonotype was detected many times. The J gene is TRBJ2-5, the V gene TRBV5-1; D tentatively reads TRBD1 or TRBD2 (6 bases each). The germline V gene has CDR1 SGHRS and CDR2 YFSETQ. V lost 4 bases and J lost 4, with 11 bases in between. The CDR3 is made up of 13 amino acids. The CDR3 DNA reads TGCGCCAGCAGCACGGGGGCGAGAGAGACCCAGTACTTC. Protein product: CASSTGARETQYF.

There are a few counts of this clonotype. The CDR3 here is CASTRQGASNSGRPGNEQFF. CDR3 sequence (DNA): TGTGCCAGCACGCGACAGGGGGCATCTAATAGCGGGAGGCCTGGGAATGAGCAGTTCTTC. The chain recombines TRBV6-1 with TRBJ2-1, with D possibly being TRBD1 or TRBD2 (10 bases each). CDR1 MNHNS and CDR2 SASEGT come from the germline V gene. V was shortened by 7 bases and J by 7 bases, with 35 bases between the two germline ends. The length of the CDR3 is 20 residues.

This clonotype has ten or more counts. The rearrangement uses TRBV20-1 and TRBJ2-7; TRBD2 matches 10 bases. The germline V gene encodes CDR1 DFQATT and CDR2 SNEGSKA (reference sequence). The CDR3 loop spans 15 amino acids. Trimming at V came to 5 bases and at J to 0 bases, leaving 7 bases not matched to a gene. The CDR3 DNA reads as TGCAGTGCTGGCCCACTAGCGGGGCTCTCCTACGAGCAGTACTTC. Its translation is CSAGPLAGLSYEQYF.

For this clonotype: A much larger clone lies a single base off, so this may be a read error. The rearrangement uses TRBV18 and TRBJ2-5, with a tentative D call TRBD2 (5 bases). Germline CDR1 and CDR2: KGHSH and LQKENI. The V and J ends lost 3 bases and 6 bases respectively, with 17 bases between them. The CDR3 extends over 15 amino acids. The CDR3 spells CASSPSPISGKTQYF. CDR3 sequence (DNA): TGTGCCAGCTCACCGTCGCCGATCTCGGGAAAGACCCAGTACTTC. The whole variable domain, remainder taken from reference TRBV18 and TRBJ2-5, is NAGVMQNPRHLVRRRGQEARLRCSPMKGHSHVYWYRQLPEEGLKFMVYLQKENIIDESGMPKERFSAEFPKEGPSILRIQQVVRGDSAAYFCASSPSPISGKTQYFGPGTRLLVL.

This clonotype was found many times. This chain connects TRBV5-1 to TRBJ2-1; D is possibly TRBD2 (5 bases). Germline V gives CDR1 SGHRS, CDR2 YFSETQ. The CDR3 covers 17 residues. Deletions cut 0 bases from V and 1 base from J, with 14 bases between. In DNA, the CDR3 is TGCGCCAGCAGCTTGGCGTTCGGTGGCGGGTCCTACAATGAGCAGTTCTTC. Translating gives CASSLAFGGGSYNEQFF.

This clonotype was seen at least ten times. V is TRBV12-3 or TRBV12-4 and J is TRBJ2-3; 8 bases agree with TRBD2. CDR3 length: 15 amino acids. V dropped 7 bases and J dropped 2; count of bases not matched to a gene: 8. CDR3 sequence (DNA): TGTGCCAGCAACCCGGGGGGGGAGCCCACAGATACGCAGTATTTT. Translated, it gives CASNPGGEPTDTQYF.

The V gene is TRBV5-1, the J gene TRBJ2-1; 7 nucleotides match TRBD1. The germline gives CDR1 SGHRS, CDR2 YFSETQ. J lost 9 bases, V lost 0 bases, and 3 bases had no gene match. This CDR3 is built from 13 residues. CDR3 loop: CASSLEGQREQFF. The CDR3 DNA sequence: TGCGCCAGCAGCTTGGAGGGACAGCGTGAGCAGTTCTTC.

This clonotype was seen many times. The chain joins TRBV18 to TRBJ1-1; TRBD1 agrees at 9 bases. With 6 bases clipped from V and 4 bases from J, the junction kept 6 bases outside the gene matches. Germline-derived CDR1 and CDR2 are KGHSH and LQKENI. The CDR3 spans 14 residues. The CDR3 region is CASSRDRAGTEAFF. In nucleotides, the CDR3 is TGTGCCAGCTCCCGGGACAGGGCGGGCACTGAAGCTTTCTTT.

This clonotype was detected many times. V gene TRBV5-1 combines with J gene TRBJ2-1; a possible D gene is TRBD2 (5 bases). V lost 0 bases to trimming and J lost 4 bases, with 14 bases between them. The V gene's germline CDR1 is SGHRS and CDR2 YFSETQ. CDR3 length: 16 amino acids. The DNA for the CDR3 is TGCGCCAGCAGCTTGGTCGGGGAAGTTGGGTACAATGAGCAGTTCTTC. Protein product: CASSLVGEVGYNEQFF.